This entry concerns a single T cell receptor beta chain. The target antigen is unknown. The data derive from a study of shared clonotypes between healthy human individuals. Points from the study as a whole: Relative to their counterparts shared across all four donors, non-shared clonotypes exhibited diminished generation probabilities.

Once extracted for a subset, genomic DNA was divided evenly among several immunoSEQ plates. In the original analysis: Filtering differed since immunoSEQ provided only junctions, with no quality scores. The data were produced by immunoSEQ multiplex PCR, yet TCRdb's version contains in-frame clones alone and is incomplete. For V, J and clone size, that table is used; D and trimming come from the DNA. The table has around 2.3 million clones, about 94% seen once; the top ten hold 0.1% to 0.15%. V lost 4 bases to trimming and J lost 2 bases; unmatched junction nucleotides: 11. The CDR3 has 16 residues. Germline V gene lookup returns CDR1 SGHRS and CDR2 YFSETQ.

Sequences were obtained from naive CD4+ T cells sorted from blood. This sample's subset: CD45RA+ positively selected. The rearrangement joins TRBV5-1 to TRBJ2-7, with 8 bases matching TRBD1. The sequence was collected from a man between 18 and 29 years old in good health. CDR3 sequence: CASSIRFGQGTYEQYF. DNA for the CDR3: TGCGCCAGCAGCATCAGATTCGGACAGGGAACCTACGAGCAGTACTTC.